This TCR beta chain stems from a study of T cell clonotyping in hematopoietic cell transplantation. Profiled with immunoSEQ multiplex PCR; TCRdb holds only in-frame clones, not every one. Here the sample spans approximately 50,000 clones, approximately 90% being singletons. The time point here: recipient sample about 28 days before transplant, after cytoreduction. Germline V lookup: CDR1 MDHEN, CDR2 SYDVKM. The CDR3 is 14 residues long. V was shortened by 1 base and J by 5 bases, with 8 bases between the two germline ends. This clone appeared a few times. The sequencing here drew on peripheral blood mononuclear cells, taken before stem cell transplant. This clonotype was sampled from a man aged 60 to 69 with biphenotypic leukemia. Some clones in this sample may be carry-over from other donors' samples. The chain joins TRBV28 to TRBJ2-2, with D perhaps matching TRBD2 (6 bases). The CDR3 reads CASSLSTSTGELFF. The CDR3, as DNA: TGTGCCAGCAGTTTATCGACTAGTACCGGGGAGCTGTTTTTT.